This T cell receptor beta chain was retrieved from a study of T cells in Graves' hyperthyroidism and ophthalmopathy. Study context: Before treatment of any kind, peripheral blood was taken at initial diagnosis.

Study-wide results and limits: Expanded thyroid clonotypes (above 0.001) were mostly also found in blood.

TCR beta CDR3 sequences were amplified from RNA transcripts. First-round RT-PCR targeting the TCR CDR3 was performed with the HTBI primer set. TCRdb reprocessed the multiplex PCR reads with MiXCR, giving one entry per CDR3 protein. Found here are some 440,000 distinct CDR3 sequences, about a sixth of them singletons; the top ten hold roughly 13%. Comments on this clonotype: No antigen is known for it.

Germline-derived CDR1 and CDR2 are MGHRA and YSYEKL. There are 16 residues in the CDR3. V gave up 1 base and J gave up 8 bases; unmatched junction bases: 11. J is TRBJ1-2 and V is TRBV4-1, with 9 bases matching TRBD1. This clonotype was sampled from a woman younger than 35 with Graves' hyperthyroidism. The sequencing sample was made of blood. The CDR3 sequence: CASSQVSLDRGKGYTF. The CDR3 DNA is TGCGCCAGCAGCCAAGTATCATTAGACAGGGGGAAAGGCTACACCTTC.